The 13 T cell receptor beta chains below come from one sample, sequenced in a study of cytomegalovirus exposure and HLA in healthy donors. The PCR employed 60 Vbeta primers together with 13 Jbeta primers. The method was immunoSEQ multiplex PCR; TCRdb's version includes in-frame clones alone and lacks a portion of them. Here the sample spans 150,000 to 200,000 clones, approximately 80% being singletons. The sequencing sample was made of PBMCs. These receptor sequences come from a woman aged 30 to 39 in good health and CMV-seronegative.

V usage is TRBV4-3 and J usage is TRBJ1-4; D call uncertain. This CDR3 comprises 16 residues. The ends were cut back, 0 bases at V and 6 bases at J, with 14 bases in the middle. Germline-derived CDR1 and CDR2 are LGHNA and YSLEER. This CDR3 is CASSQDYTEAHEKLFF. The DNA of the CDR3 is TGCGCCAGCAGCCAAGATTACACCGAAGCGCATGAAAAACTGTTTTTT.

This clone came up a few times. The rearrangement joins TRBV5-5 to TRBJ2-5, with TRBD1 matching over 7 bases. The junction had 5 bases not matched to a gene; V was cut back by 5 bases and J by 1 base. Looked up from germline, CDR1 is SGHKS and CDR2 is YYEKEE (reference sequence). The CDR3 covers 14 residues. This CDR3 is CASSLTGTQETQYF. As DNA, the CDR3 is TGTGCCAGCAGTCTGACAGGGACCCAAGAGACCCAGTACTTC.

This clone was recorded once. The chain is built from TRBV7-2 and TRBJ1-1; D gene unclear. Germline V CDR1 and CDR2: SGHTA, FQGNSA. CDR3 length equals 14 residues. V lost 2 bases and J lost 0, with 7 bases in between. CDR3 sequence reads: CASSLSTVNTEAFF. The CDR3 coding sequence is TGTGCCAGCAGCTTATCTACAGTGAACACTGAAGCTTTCTTT.

This chain connects TRBV28 to TRBJ2-7; the D is unclear. This CDR3 has 11 amino acids. In germline, CDR1 is MDHEN, CDR2 SYDVKM. V shed 6 bases and J shed 3 bases, with 6 bases lying between them. For the CDR3, the DNA is TGTGCCAGCAGCCCACTCTACGAGCAGTACTTC. It translates to CASSPLYEQYF.

This chain connects TRBV9 to TRBJ2-3; 7 bases are a match to TRBD2. The junction had 9 bases not matched to a gene; V was cut back by 0 bases and J by 2 bases. The CDR3 is 17 amino acids. Germline V lookup: CDR1 SGDLS, CDR2 YYNGEE. The CDR3 region is CASSVGASSGITDTQYF. In DNA form, the CDR3 reads TGTGCCAGCAGCGTAGGGGCGTCTAGCGGTATCACAGATACGCAGTATTTT.

With regard to this clone: A read error may produce the germline difference seen at one junction end. V usage is TRBV7-2 and J usage is TRBJ2-6, with 8 nucleotides matching TRBD1. The CDR3 is 17 amino acids. Looked up from germline, CDR1 is SGHTA and CDR2 is FQGNSA. DNA for the CDR3: TGTGCCAGCAGCTTTCGGACAGGGATGTCTGGGGCCAACGGCCTGACTTTC. Its translation: CASSFRTGMSGANGLTF.

The CDR3 region has the DNA TGTGCCAGCAGCTCAGGGTTGTATGAAGCTTTCTTT. This sequence encodes CASSSGLYEAFF. The V and J genes are TRBV7-9 and TRBJ1-1; tentatively, D is TRBD1 (5 bases). The CDR3 consists of 12 residues. Trimming took off 4 bases at V and 7 bases at J, with 10 bases between the two ends. Germline V lookup: CDR1 SEHNR, CDR2 FQNEAQ (reference sequence).

V gene TRBV4-3 combines with J gene TRBJ2-7; a weak D match, TRBD1 (6 bases). V gave up 0 bases and J gave up 3 bases, with 6 bases separating them. The CDR3 length is 13 residues. Germline values: CDR1 LGHNA, CDR2 YSLEER. CDR3 sequence reads: CASSQEQGYEQYF. The CDR3 coding sequence is TGCGCCAGCAGCCAAGAACAGGGCTACGAGCAGTACTTC.

The genes are TRBV5-1 and TRBJ2-1; 7 bases line up with TRBD1. The CDR3 covers 13 residues. J gave up 4 bases and V 5 bases, and 3 bases lay outside the gene matches. Germline V gene sequence: CDR1 SGHRS, CDR2 YFSETQ. CDR3 bases: TGCGCCAGCAGGAGACAGGGATACAATGAGCAGTTCTTC. This translates into CASRRQGYNEQFF.

The chain employs TRBV4-3 and TRBJ1-3; D remains unclear. The CDR3 consists of 15 residues. Germline V CDR1 and CDR2: LGHNA, YSLEER. V was cut by 0 bases and J by 1 base, with 7 bases left in between. The CDR3: CASSQDFSSGNTIYF. CDR3 DNA sequence: TGCGCCAGCAGCCAAGACTTCAGTTCTGGAAACACCATATATTTT.

The rearrangement joins TRBV13 to TRBJ2-7; perhaps TRBD2 as D (5 bases). Germline CDR1 is PRHDT and CDR2 is FYEKMQ (reference sequence). The CDR3 covers 13 residues. Trimming stripped 2 bases from V and 6 bases from J, with 11 bases between. Here the CDR3 DNA reads TGTGCCAGCAGCTTACGGGGTTTAGGCGAGCAGTACTTC. Protein sequence: CASSLRGLGEQYF.

The gene calls are TRBV5-6 and TRBJ2-4, with D possibly matching TRBD1 (6 bases). Trimming took off 0 bases at V and 0 bases at J, with 16 bases between the two ends. There are 18 residues in the CDR3. CDR1 and CDR2 from the germline V gene are SGHDT and YYEEEE. The CDR3 DNA reads TGTGCCAGCAGCTTGGAAACGAGACAGGATCCAGCCAAAAACATTCAGTACTTC. This gives the protein CASSLETRQDPAKNIQYF.

This clone was seen a single time. The V and J genes are TRBV13 and TRBJ2-5; D is ambiguous. This CDR3 is built from 14 residues. Deletions cut 0 bases from V and 1 base from J, with 6 bases between. Germline V gives CDR1 PRHDT, CDR2 FYEKMQ (reference sequence). The CDR3 reads CASSLGQLQETQYF. The CDR3 nucleotides are TGTGCCAGCAGCTTAGGACAGCTCCAAGAGACCCAGTACTTC.